A selection of T cell receptor beta chains follows, all from one sample in a study of STAT5B mutations in CD4+ large granular lymphocyte leukemia. Sequencing was performed with immunoSEQ multiplex PCR; in TCRdb, only in-frame clones are kept and a portion is missing. The data show 30,000 to 35,000 clones, 70% to 90% seen once. The sequencing input was CD4+ T cells from blood buffy coats. These receptors came from a human donor in good health. The CDR3 runs from the conserved cysteine through the conserved F or W. D genes are given only for firm matches. A row's size may be missing; if present it is once, few, many or a size class.

size	D	length	V	J	CDR3	DNA
NA	NA	13	TRBV9	TRBJ1-4	CASSPVQAEKLFF	TGTGCCAGCAGCCCAGTACAGGCCGAGAAACTGTTTTTT
NA	NA	11	TRBV5-6	TRBJ2-7	CASSLFWEQYF	TGTGCCAGCAGCCTTTTCTGGGAGCAGTACTTC
NA	NA	14	TRBV11-2	TRBJ2-7	CASSLDSWSYEQYF	TGTGCCAGCAGCTTAGATTCATGGTCCTACGAGCAGTACTTC
NA	NA	18	TRBV5-1	TRBJ2-3	CASSLAGLRIIRTDTQYF	TGCGCCAGCAGCTTGGCAGGGCTTCGCATCATAAGGACAGATACGCAGTATTTT
NA	TRBD2	15	TRBV7-2	TRBJ2-7	CASRVTSGSSYEQYF	TGTGCCAGCAGGGTGACTAGCGGGAGTTCCTACGAGCAGTACTTC
NA	TRBD2	16	TRBV7-6	TRBJ2-7	CASSLETSPVEDEQYF	TGTGCCAGCAGCTTGGAGACTAGCCCCGTAGAGGACGAGCAGTACTTC
NA	TRBD1	13	TRBV4-2	TRBJ2-1	CASSQPTGVEQFF	TGTGCCAGCAGCCAACCTACAGGGGTTGAGCAGTTCTTC
once	TRBD1	14	TRBV10-1	TRBJ2-7	CASSRDRGTYEQYF	TGCGCCAGCAGCCGGGACAGGGGTACCTACGAGCAGTACTTC
NA	TRBD1	13	TRBV6-6	TRBJ1-2	CASRTPGGNGYTF	TGTGCCAGCAGGACGCCAGGGGGGAATGGCTACACCTTC
once	TRBD2	15	TRBV2	TRBJ2-5	CASSPPTSGGETQYF	TGTGCCAGCAGTCCCCCTACTAGCGGGGGAGAGACCCAGTACTTC
NA	TRBD1	15	TRBV14	TRBJ2-7	CASSRGQGAGTEQYF	TGTGCCAGCAGCCGCGGACAGGGGGCTGGCACGGAGCAGTACTTC
NA	NA	15	TRBV5-1	TRBJ2-3	CASSLAVSITDTQYF	TGCGCCAGCAGCTTGGCCGTGTCTATCACAGATACGCAGTATTTT
few	NA	15	TRBV9	TRBJ2-7	CASSVATTASYEQYF	TGTGCCAGCAGCGTAGCTACAACAGCCTCCTACGAGCAGTACTTC
few	NA	13	TRBV2	TRBJ1-2	CASSSDSNYGYTF	TGTGCCAGCAGTTCCGACAGCAACTATGGCTACACCTTC
NA	NA	12	TRBV11-2	TRBJ1-2	CASSLAGNGYTF	TGTGCCAGCAGCTTAGCCGGGAATGGCTACACCTTC
NA	NA	13	TRBV5-6	TRBJ2-5	CASTLGYQETQYF	TGTGCCAGCACCCTGGGATACCAAGAGACCCAGTACTTC
NA	NA	12	TRBV5-6	TRBJ1-3	CASSRLGNTIYF	TGTGCCAGCAGCCGTTTAGGAAACACCATATATTTT
NA	TRBD1	15	TRBV4-2	TRBJ2-5	CASSPGTGKQETQYF	TGTGCCAGCAGCCCAGGGACAGGGAAGCAAGAGACCCAGTACTTC
NA	TRBD1	14	TRBV2	TRBJ2-5	CASSSQGDQETQYF	TGTGCCAGCAGTTCCCAGGGGGACCAAGAGACCCAGTACTTC